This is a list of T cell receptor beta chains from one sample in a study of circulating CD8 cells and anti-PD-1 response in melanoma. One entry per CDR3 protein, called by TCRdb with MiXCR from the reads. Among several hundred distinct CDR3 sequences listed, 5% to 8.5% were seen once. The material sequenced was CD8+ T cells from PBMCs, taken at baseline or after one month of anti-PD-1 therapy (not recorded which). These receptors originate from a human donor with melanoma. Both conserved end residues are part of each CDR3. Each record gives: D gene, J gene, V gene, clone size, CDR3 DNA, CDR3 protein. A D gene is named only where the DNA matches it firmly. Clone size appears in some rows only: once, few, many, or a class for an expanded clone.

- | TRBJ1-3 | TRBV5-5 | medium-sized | TGTGCCAGCAGCTTGACGGCCTCTGGAAACACCATATATTTT | CASSLTASGNTIYF
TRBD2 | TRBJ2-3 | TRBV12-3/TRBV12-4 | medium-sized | TGTGCCAGCAGTTCGCCGGGACTAGCGGGGGAGACCACAGATACGCAGTATTTT | CASSSPGLAGETTDTQYF
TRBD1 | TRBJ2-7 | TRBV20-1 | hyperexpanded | TGCAGTGCTAGAGACACAGGGGAATTGTCCTACGAGCAGTACTTC | CSARDTGELSYEQYF
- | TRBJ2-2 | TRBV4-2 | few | TGTGCCAGCAGCCAAGATTCGAGGGGGGAGCTGTTCTTT | CASSQDSRGELFF
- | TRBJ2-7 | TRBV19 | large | TGTGCCAGTAGTATAGATCTATTCGACAGAGGCGAGCAGTACTTC | CASSIDLFDRGEQYF
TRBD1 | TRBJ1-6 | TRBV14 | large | TGTGCCAGCAGCCAATGGACAGGGAGTGGTTATTCACCCCTCCACTTT | CASSQWTGSGYSPLHF
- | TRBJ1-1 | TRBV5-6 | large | TGTGCCAGCAGCGACGGGGGACACGGTTTCCCTGAAGCTTTCTTT | CASSDGGHGFPEAFF
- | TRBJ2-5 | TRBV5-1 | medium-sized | TGCGCCAGCAGCCCTTACCAAGAGACCCAGTACTTC | CASSPYQETQYF
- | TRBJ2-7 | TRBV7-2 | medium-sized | TGTGCCAGCAGCTTAGATAGCGGCGAGACCTCCTACGAGCAGTACTTC | CASSLDSGETSYEQYF
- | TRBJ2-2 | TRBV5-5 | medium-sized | TGTGCCAGCAGCTTGAAAGAGAGTTCCGGGGAGCTGTTTTTT | CASSLKESSGELFF
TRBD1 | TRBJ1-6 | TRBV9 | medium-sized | TGTGCCAGCAGCGGGGACAGTCCCAATTCACCCCTCCACTTT | CASSGDSPNSPLHF
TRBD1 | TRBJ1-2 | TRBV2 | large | TGTGCCAGCACCCCATCTGACAGGGTTAATGGCTACACCTTC | CASTPSDRVNGYTF
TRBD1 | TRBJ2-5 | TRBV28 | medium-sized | TGTGCCAGCAGTTTCGACAGGGCGGACGGGGAGACCCAGTACTTC | CASSFDRADGETQYF
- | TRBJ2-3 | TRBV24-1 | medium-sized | TGTGCCACCAGTGACCCGGGACTCCCTAGGTCCGATACGCAGTATTTT | CATSDPGLPRSDTQYF
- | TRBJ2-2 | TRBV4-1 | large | TGCGCCAGCAGCTTTCACAGGGACACCGGGGAGCTGTTTTTT | CASSFHRDTGELFF
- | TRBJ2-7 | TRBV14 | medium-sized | TGTGCCAGCAGCCAATCTCCTGGGGGCCTGGAGTACTTC | CASSQSPGGLEYF
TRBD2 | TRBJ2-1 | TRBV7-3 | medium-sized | TGTGCCAGCAGCCAGTGGCCTAGCGGGAAGTACTACAATGAGCAGTTCTTC | CASSQWPSGKYYNEQFF
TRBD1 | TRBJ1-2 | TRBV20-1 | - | TGCAGTGCGGAGGGACAGGGGAGAGGGGGCCACACCTTC | CSAEGQGRGGHTF
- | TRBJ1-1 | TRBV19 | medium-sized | TGTGCCAGTAGTAAGATTGAGGGGACCGAGGGTCGGAGGAACACTGAAGCTTTCTTT | CASSKIEGTEGRRNTEAFF
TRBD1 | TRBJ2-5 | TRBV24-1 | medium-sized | TGTGCCACCAGTGATCCGCACGGACAGGAAGAGACCCAGTACTTC | CATSDPHGQEETQYF
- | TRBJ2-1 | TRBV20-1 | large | TGCAGTGCTAGCCCCACCAGGGCAGCATACAATGAGCAGTTCTTC | CSASPTRAAYNEQFF
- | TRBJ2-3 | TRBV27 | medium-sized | TGTGCCAGCAGTTTTGGCTGGGGACGTGGCACAGATACGCAGTATTTT | CASSFGWGRGTDTQYF
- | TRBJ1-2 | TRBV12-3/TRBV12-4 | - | TGTGCCAGCAGTTTCGAACCTTACTATGGCTACACCTTC | CASSFEPYYGYTF
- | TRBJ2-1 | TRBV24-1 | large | TGTGCCACCAGTGATTTGGCGGGGGCGCCGTATGAGCAGTTCTTC | CATSDLAGAPYEQFF
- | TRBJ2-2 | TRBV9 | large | TGTGCCAGCAGCGTAGCGACGACTCACACCGGGGAGCTGTTTTTT | CASSVATTHTGELFF
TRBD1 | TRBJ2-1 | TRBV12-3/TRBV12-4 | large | TGTGCCAGCAGCCCGGGACAGGGGGGAAGGAATGAGCAGTTCTTC | CASSPGQGGRNEQFF
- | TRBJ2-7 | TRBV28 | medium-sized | TGTGCCAGCAGTTTTATAGTCCGAGAGCAGTACTTC | CASSFIVREQYF